The present T cell receptor beta chain was sequenced within a study of spatial heterogeneity in lung cancer. This clonotype was picked up many times. The time point here: sample taken at primary tumor resection. TCR cDNA molecules each had a unique molecular identifier. Using its own MiXCR run on the 5' RACE reads, TCRdb lists one record per CDR3 protein. The sample has around 23,000 distinct CDR3 sequences, roughly 3% seen once. Germline CDR1 is SGHTA and CDR2 is FQGNSA. The CDR3 has 14 residues. V lost 5 bases and J lost 6; bases outside the gene matches: 6. The sequences come from PBMCs, collected at surgery. The chain combines TRBV7-2 with TRBJ2-1; TRBD1 agrees at 8 bases. This TCR was sampled from a female donor with early-stage non-small cell lung cancer. The chain's CDR3 is CASSEQGVGNEQFF. The CDR3 DNA follows: TGTGCCAGCAGCGAACAGGGGGTGGGCAATGAGCAGTTCTTC.